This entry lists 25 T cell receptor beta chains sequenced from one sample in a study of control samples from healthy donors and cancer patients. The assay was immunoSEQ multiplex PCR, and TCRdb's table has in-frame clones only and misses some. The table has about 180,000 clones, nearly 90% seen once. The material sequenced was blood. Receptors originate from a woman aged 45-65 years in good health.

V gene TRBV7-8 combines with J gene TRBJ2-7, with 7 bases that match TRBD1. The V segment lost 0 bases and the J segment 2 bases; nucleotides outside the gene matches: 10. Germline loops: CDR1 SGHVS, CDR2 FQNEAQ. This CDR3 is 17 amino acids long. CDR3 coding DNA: TGTGCCAGCAGCTTAGCGACTTCCCAACAGGGGACCTACGAGCAGTACTTC. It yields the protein CASSLATSQQGTYEQYF.

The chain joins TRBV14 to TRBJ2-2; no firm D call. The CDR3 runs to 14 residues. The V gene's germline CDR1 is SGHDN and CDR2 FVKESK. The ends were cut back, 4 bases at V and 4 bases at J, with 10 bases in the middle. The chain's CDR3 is CASSPPVGTGELFF. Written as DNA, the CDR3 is TGTGCCAGCAGCCCCCCCGTGGGCACCGGGGAGCTGTTTTTT. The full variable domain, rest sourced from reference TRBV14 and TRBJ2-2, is EAGVTQFPSHSVIEKGQTVTLRCDPISGHDNLYWYRRVMGKEIKFLLHFVKESKQDESGMPNNRFLAERTGGTYSTLKVQPAELEDSGVYFCASSPPVGTGELFFGEGSRLTVL.

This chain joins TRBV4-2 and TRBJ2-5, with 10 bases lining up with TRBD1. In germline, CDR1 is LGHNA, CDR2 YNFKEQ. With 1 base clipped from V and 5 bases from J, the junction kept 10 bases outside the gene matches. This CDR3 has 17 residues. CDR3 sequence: CASSQGPGTGAAETQYF. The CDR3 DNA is TGTGCCAGCAGCCAAGGTCCCGGGACAGGGGCAGCGGAGACCCAGTACTTC.

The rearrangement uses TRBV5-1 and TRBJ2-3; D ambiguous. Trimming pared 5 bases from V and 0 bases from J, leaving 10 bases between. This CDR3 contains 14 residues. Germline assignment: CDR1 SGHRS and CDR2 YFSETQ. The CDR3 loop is CASRPSSSTDTQYF. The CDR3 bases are TGCGCCAGCAGGCCCTCATCTAGCACAGATACGCAGTATTTT. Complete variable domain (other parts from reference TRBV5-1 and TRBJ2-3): KAGVTQTPRYLIKTRGQQVTLSCSPISGHRSVSWYQQTPGQGLQFLFEYFSETQRNKGNFPGRFSGRQFSNSRSEMNVSTLELGDSALYLCASRPSSSTDTQYFGPGTRLTVL.

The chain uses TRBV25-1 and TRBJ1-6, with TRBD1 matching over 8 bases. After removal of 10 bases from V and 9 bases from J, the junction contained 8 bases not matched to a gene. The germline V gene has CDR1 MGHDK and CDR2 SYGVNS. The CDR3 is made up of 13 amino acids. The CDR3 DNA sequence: TGTGCCACCTCCGGACAGGGATCTTCACCCCTCCACTTT. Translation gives CATSGQGSSPLHF.

The DNA for the CDR3 is TGCGCCAGCAGCCAAGGTCGGTCACAGGGCTACGAGCAGTACTTC. Protein sequence: CASSQGRSQGYEQYF. The chain employs TRBV4-3 and TRBJ2-7; a possible D gene is TRBD1 (6 bases). CDR1 and CDR2 (germline): LGHNA, YSLEER. The CDR3 spans 15 residues. V was cut by 1 base and J by 3 bases, with 13 bases left in between.

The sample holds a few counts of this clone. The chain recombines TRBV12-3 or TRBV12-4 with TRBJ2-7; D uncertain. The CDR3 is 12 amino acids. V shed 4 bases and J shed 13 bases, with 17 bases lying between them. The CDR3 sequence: CASSSSSSRVYF. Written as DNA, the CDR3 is TGTGCCAGCAGTTCCTCATCCAGTAGGGTTTACTTC.

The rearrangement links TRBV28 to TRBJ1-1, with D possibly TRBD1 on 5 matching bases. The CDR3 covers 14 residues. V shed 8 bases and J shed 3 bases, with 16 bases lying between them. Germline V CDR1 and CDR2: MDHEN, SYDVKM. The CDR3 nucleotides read TGTGCCAGCGTACTTATGGGGGGACACACTGAAGCTTTCTTT. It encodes CASVLMGGHTEAFF.

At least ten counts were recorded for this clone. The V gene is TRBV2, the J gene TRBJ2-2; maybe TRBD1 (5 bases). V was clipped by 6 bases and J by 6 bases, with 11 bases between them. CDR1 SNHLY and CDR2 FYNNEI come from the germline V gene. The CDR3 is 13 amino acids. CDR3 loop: CASSPQGAGELFF. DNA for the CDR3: TGTGCCAGCAGCCCCCAGGGCGCCGGGGAGCTGTTTTTT.

The CDR3 region is CASSLVGQSAGYSPLHF. CDR3 nucleotides: TGTGCCAGCAGCTTAGTCGGACAGTCAGCCGGCTATTCACCCCTCCACTTT. This chain joins TRBV7-9 and TRBJ1-6; a possible D gene is TRBD1 (6 bases). CDR1 and CDR2 from the germline V gene are SEHNR and FQNEAQ (reference sequence). The CDR3 extends over 17 amino acids. V dropped 1 base and J dropped 8 bases, with 18 bases sitting between them.

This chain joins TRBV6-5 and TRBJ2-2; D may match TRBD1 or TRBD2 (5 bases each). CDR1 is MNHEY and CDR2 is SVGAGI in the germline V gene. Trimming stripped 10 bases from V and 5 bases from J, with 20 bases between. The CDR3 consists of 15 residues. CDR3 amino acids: CATGLGTQRTGELFF. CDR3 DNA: TGTGCCACCGGGCTTGGGACGCAGCGGACCGGGGAGCTGTTTTTT.

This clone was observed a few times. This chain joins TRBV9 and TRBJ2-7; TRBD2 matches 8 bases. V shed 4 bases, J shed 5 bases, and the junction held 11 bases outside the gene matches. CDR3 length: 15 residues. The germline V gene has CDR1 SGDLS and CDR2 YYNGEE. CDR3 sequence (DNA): TGTGCCAGCAGCCGACGGGGGACTAGTACCCACGAGCAGTACTTC. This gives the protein CASSRRGTSTHEQYF.

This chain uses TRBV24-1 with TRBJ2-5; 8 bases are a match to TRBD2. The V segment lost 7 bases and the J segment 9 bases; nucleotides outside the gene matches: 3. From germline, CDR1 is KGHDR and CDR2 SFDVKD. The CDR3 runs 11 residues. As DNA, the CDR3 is TGTGCCACCAGCGGGGGGGTGGCCCAGTACTTC. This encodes CATSGGVAQYF.

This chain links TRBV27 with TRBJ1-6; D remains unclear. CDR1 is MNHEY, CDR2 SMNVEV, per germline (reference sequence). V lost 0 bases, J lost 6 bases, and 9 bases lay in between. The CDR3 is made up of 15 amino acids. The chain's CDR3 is CASSLSYQTNSPLHF. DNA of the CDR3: TGTGCCAGCAGTTTATCTTACCAGACTAATTCACCCCTCCACTTT.

In nucleotides, the CDR3 is TGTGCCAGTAGTAAGGGAGCAGACACTGAAGCTTTCTTT. Translated, it gives CASSKGADTEAFF. The chain has TRBV19 and TRBJ1-1; no firm D call. V was pared by 4 bases and J by 3 bases, with 9 bases between. This CDR3 has 13 amino acids. Germline CDR1 reads LNHDA; CDR2 reads SQIVND (reference sequence). Full variable domain (rest looked up from reference TRBV19 and TRBJ1-1): DGGITQSPKYLFRKEGQNVTLSCEQNLNHDAMYWYRQDPGQGLRLIYYSQIVNDFQKGDIAEGYSVSREKKESFPLTVTSAQKNPTAFYLCASSKGADTEAFFGQGTRLTVV.

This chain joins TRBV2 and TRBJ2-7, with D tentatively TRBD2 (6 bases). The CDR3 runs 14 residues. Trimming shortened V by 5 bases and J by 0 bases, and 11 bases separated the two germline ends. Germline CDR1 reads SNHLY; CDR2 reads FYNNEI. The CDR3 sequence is CASSFHGGSYEQYF. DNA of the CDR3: TGTGCCAGCAGTTTCCACGGGGGCTCCTACGAGCAGTACTTC.

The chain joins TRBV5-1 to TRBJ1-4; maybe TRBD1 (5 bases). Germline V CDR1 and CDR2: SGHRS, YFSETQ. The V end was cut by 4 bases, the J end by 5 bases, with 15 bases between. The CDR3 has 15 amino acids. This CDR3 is CASSGDSSGNEKLFF. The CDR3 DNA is TGCGCCAGCAGCGGAGACAGTTCGGGGAATGAAAAACTGTTTTTT.

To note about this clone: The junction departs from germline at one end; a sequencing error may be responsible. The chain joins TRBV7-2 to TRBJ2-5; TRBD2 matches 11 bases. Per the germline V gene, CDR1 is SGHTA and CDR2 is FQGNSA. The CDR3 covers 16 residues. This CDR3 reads CASSLASGRYQETQYF. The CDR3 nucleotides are TGTGCCAGCAGCCTAGCTAGCGGGAGGTACCAAGAGACCCAGTACTTC.

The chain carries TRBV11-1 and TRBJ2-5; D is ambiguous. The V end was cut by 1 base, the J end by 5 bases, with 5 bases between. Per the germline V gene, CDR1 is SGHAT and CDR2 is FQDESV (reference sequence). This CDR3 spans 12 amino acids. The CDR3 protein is CASSLGTETQYF. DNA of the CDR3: TGTGCCAGCAGCTTAGGGACGGAGACCCAGTACTTC. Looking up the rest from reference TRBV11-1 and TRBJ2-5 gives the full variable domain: EAEVAQSPRYKITEKSQAVAFWCDPISGHATLYWYRQILGQGPELLVQFQDESVVDDSQLPKDRFSAERLKGVDSTLKIQPAELGDSAMYLCASSLGTETQYFGPGTRLLVL.

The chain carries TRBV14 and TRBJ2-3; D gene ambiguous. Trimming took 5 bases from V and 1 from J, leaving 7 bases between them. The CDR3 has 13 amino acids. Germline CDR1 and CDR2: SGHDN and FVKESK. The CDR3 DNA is TGTGCCAGCAGCGCCGTAGGCACAGATACGCAGTATTTT. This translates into CASSAVGTDTQYF.

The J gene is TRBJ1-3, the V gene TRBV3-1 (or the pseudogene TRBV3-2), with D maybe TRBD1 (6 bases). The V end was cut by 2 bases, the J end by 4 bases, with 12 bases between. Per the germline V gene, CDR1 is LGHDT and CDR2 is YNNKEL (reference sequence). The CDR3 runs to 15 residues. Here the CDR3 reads CASSQTAGQGNTIYF. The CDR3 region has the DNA TGTGCCAGCAGCCAAACAGCCGGACAGGGAAACACCATATATTTT.

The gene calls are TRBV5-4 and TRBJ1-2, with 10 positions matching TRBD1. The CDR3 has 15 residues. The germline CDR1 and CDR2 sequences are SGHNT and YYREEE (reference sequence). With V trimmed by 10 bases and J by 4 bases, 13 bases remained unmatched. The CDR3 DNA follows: TGTGCCGTACGGGACAGGGGCGACTTCGGCTATGGCTACACCTTC. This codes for CAVRDRGDFGYGYTF.

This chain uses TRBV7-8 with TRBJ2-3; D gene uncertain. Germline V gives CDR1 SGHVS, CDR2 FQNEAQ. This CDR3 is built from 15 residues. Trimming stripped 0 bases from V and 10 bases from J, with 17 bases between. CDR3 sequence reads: CASSLALIRRQAQYF. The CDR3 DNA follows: TGTGCCAGCAGCTTAGCGCTTATTCGACGTCAGGCGCAGTATTTT.

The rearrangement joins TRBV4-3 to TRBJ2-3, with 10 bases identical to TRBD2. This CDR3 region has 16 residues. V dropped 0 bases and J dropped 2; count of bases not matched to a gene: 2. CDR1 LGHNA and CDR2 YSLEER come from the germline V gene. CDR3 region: CASSQDGTSATDTQYF. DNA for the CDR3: TGCGCCAGCAGCCAAGATGGGACTAGCGCCACAGATACGCAGTATTTT.

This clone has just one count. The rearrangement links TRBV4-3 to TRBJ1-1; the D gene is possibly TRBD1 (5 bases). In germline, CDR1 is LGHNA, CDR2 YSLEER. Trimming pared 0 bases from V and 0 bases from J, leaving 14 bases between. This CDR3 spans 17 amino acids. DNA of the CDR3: TGCGCCAGCAGCCAAGAAACTGGGGGGGGAATGAACACTGAAGCTTTCTTT. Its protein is CASSQETGGGMNTEAFF.